A single sample is the source of the 15 T cell receptor beta chains below, sequenced in a study of immune cell composition in non-small cell lung cancer (dated by TCRdb to 2017 to 2019). Receptor libraries were prepared by the immunoSEQ multiplex PCR assay. In TCRdb, the immuneACCESS table is reduced to in-frame sequences with V and J assigned. These tables do not hold every clone; where another copy was compared, an unresolved V gene accounts for under half, and the others remain unexplained. This sample gives roughly 4,200 clones in total; roughly 70% of them show up just once. The ten top clones hold under 30% of the sample. Material for sequencing was lung tumor tissue. The origin of the receptors is a human donor with non-small cell lung cancer.

This clone was detected once. V and J are TRBV29-1 and TRBJ1-1; D might be TRBD1 (6 bases). The V gene's germline CDR1 is SQVTM and CDR2 ANQGSEA. V gave up 4 bases and J gave up 3 bases, with 18 bases separating them. This CDR3 has 15 amino acids. Here the CDR3 reads CSVAHRGAPDTEAFF. The DNA of the CDR3 is TGCAGCGTTGCCCATCGGGGGGCGCCGGACACTGAAGCTTTCTTT. The full variable domain, its missing parts supplied by reference TRBV29-1 and TRBJ1-1, is SAVISQKPSRDICQRGTSLTIQCQVDSQVTMMFWYRQQPGQSLTLIATANQGSEATYESGFVIDKFPISRPNLTFSTLTVSNMSPEDSSIYLCSVAHRGAPDTEAFFGQGTRLTVV.

The J gene is TRBJ1-2, the V gene TRBV28; D not resolved. The CDR3 loop spans 13 amino acids. Germline V gene sequence: CDR1 MDHEN, CDR2 SYDVKM. V was clipped by 6 bases and J by 4 bases, with 12 bases between them. CDR3 sequence (DNA): TGTGCCAGCAGCTCCCAACAGCTCTATGGCTACACCTTC. Protein product: CASSSQQLYGYTF.

The V call is TRBV6-5, the J call TRBJ2-1; 7 bases fit TRBD2. CDR3 length equals 15 residues. The V gene end was trimmed by 2 bases and the J gene end by 7 bases; junction bases not matched to a gene: 8. CDR1 and CDR2 (germline): MNHEY, SVGAGI. In DNA form, the CDR3 reads TGTGCCAGCAGTTACCGGGAGGCCCGGGGGAATGAGCAGTTCTTC. Translation gives CASSYREARGNEQFF.

This clone was counted between two and nine times. The DNA for the CDR3 is TGTGCCAGCAGCCCGAACCAGGGAAATGAGCAGTTCTTC. It specifies CASSPNQGNEQFF. The J gene is TRBJ2-1, the V gene TRBV11-2; a weak D match, TRBD1 (5 bases). Trimming left V 5 bases short and J 7 bases short, with 12 bases between. Germline loops: CDR1 SGHAT, CDR2 FQNNGV. This CDR3 has 13 amino acids.

This chain joins TRBV19 and TRBJ1-4; the match to TRBD1 covers 10 bases. This CDR3 is 14 amino acids long. V lost 6 bases to trimming and J lost 4 bases; unmatched junction nucleotides: 2. From germline, CDR1 is LNHDA and CDR2 SQIVND (reference sequence). Here the CDR3 DNA reads TGTGCCAGTAGGGACAGGGGGAATAATGAAAAACTGTTTTTT. Encoded protein: CASRDRGNNEKLFF.

Here the CDR3 DNA reads TGTGCCAGCAGTCCCCCGGCGGGGTCCTACGAGCAGTACTTC. Its translation is CASSPPAGSYEQYF. The chain links TRBV28 to TRBJ2-7, with a tentative D call TRBD2 (6 bases). V was cut by 5 bases and J by 1 base, with 12 bases left in between. Germline V gene data show CDR1 as MDHEN and CDR2 as SYDVKM. This CDR3 has 14 amino acids.

The table lists this clone with a count of one. This chain links TRBV9 with TRBJ2-1; TRBD2 might be the D (5 bases). Germline V gives CDR1 SGDLS, CDR2 YYNGEE. V lost 0 bases and J lost 3, with 13 bases in between. CDR3 size: 16 residues. The CDR3 DNA reads TGTGCCAGCAGCGTAGGTCTAGCTGTAGGCTACAATGAGCAGTTCTTC. It encodes CASSVGLAVGYNEQFF. The entire variable domain, with the rest obtained from reference TRBV9 and TRBJ2-1, is as follows: DSGVTQTPKHLITATGQRVTLRCSPRSGDLSVYWYQQSLDQGLQFLIQYYNGEERAKGNILERFSAQQFPDLHSELNLSSLELGDSALYFCASSVGLAVGYNEQFFGPGTRLTVL.

Comments on this clone: At the DNA level, this CDR3 is encoded by other sequences in the same sample as well. This chain joins TRBV9 and TRBJ2-3; the match to TRBD2 covers 7 bases. The CDR3 runs 15 residues. Germline CDR1 SGDLS, CDR2 YYNGEE. Trimming at V came to 1 base and at J to 4 bases, leaving 6 bases not matched to a gene. The CDR3 region has the DNA TGTGCCAGCAGCGTAAGTGGGAGGGGAGCAGATACGCAGTATTTT. Amino acids: CASSVSGRGADTQYF.

V usage is TRBV5-1 and J usage is TRBJ2-1, with D perhaps matching TRBD1 (6 bases). The CDR3 has 14 residues. Looked up from germline, CDR1 is SGHRS and CDR2 is YFSETQ. With 4 bases removed from V and 8 bases from J, the gap between germline ends came to 16 bases. CDR3 region: CASSGGFFSDEQFF. CDR3 sequence (DNA): TGCGCCAGCAGCGGGGGCTTTTTTTCCGATGAGCAGTTCTTC.

V is TRBV27 and J is TRBJ2-7; 9 bases are a match to TRBD1. CDR1 and CDR2 from the germline V gene are MNHEY and SMNVEV (reference sequence). V was pared by 3 bases and J by 7 bases, with 7 bases of the junction left unmatched. The CDR3 contains 14 residues. CDR3 in DNA: TGTGCCAGCAGTTTCGGGACAGGGTTCGGGGAGCAGTACTTC. This translates into CASSFGTGFGEQYF.

The rearrangement uses TRBV19 and TRBJ2-3, with D unresolved. Germline V gives CDR1 LNHDA, CDR2 SQIVND (reference sequence). The CDR3 is 13 amino acids. Trimming pared 6 bases from V and 3 bases from J, leaving 10 bases between. The CDR3: CASRSSSTDTQYF. The CDR3 nucleotides read TGTGCCAGTAGGAGCTCCTCTACAGATACGCAGTATTTT.

The chain uses TRBV2 and TRBJ1-2, with TRBD1 matching over 7 bases. Trimming cost V 2 bases and J 2 bases; bases outside gene matches: 5. The CDR3 sequence is 15 residues long. Germline assignment: CDR1 SNHLY and CDR2 FYNNEI. The CDR3 loop reads CASSELSGGNYGYTF. The CDR3 nucleotides read TGTGCCAGCAGTGAATTGTCAGGGGGGAACTATGGCTACACCTTC.

V is TRBV5-1 and J is TRBJ2-1; 9 nucleotides align to TRBD1. CDR1 is SGHRS, CDR2 YFSETQ, per germline. V was clipped by 0 bases and J by 8 bases; unmatched bases: 9. The CDR3 totals 16 residues. CDR3 amino acids: CASSLVGTGTLDEQFF. CDR3 nucleotides: TGCGCCAGCAGCTTGGTTGGGACAGGGACCTTGGATGAGCAGTTCTTC.

The chain links TRBV27 to TRBJ1-3; D gene unclear. Trimming removed 5 bases from V and 2 bases from J, with 7 bases in between. The germline gives CDR1 MNHEY, CDR2 SMNVEV (reference sequence). The CDR3 has 13 residues. CDR3 protein: CASSLLPGNTIYF. The CDR3 DNA is TGTGCCAGCAGTCTCCTTCCTGGAAACACCATATATTTT.

By its share, this clone is large. The chain links TRBV4-1 to TRBJ2-5; D perhaps matches TRBD1 (5 bases). Germline CDR1 and CDR2: MGHRA and YSYEKL. Trimming removed 5 bases at V and 2 bases at J, with 18 bases between. The CDR3 has 16 amino acids. DNA of the CDR3: TGCGCCAGCAGCGGTACCCCAACAGGAGATCAAGAGACCCAGTACTTC. Amino acids: CASSGTPTGDQETQYF.